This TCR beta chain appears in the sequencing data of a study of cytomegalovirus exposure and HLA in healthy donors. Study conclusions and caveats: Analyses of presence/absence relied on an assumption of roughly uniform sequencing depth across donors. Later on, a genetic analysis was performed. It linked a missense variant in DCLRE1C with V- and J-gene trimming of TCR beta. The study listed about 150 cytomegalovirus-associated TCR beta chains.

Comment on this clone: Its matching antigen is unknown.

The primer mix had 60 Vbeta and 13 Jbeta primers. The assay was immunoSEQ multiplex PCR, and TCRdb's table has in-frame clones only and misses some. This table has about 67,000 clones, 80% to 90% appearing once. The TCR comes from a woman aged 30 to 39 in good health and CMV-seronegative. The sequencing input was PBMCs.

CDR3 region: CASSIQRGAADTQYF. The CDR3 nucleotides read TGTGCCAGCAGCATACAGCGGGGGGCCGCGGATACGCAGTATTTT. This chain links TRBV11-2 with TRBJ2-3, with 9 nucleotides matching TRBD2. The CDR3 is 15 residues long. CDR1 SGHAT and CDR2 FQNNGV come from the germline V gene. Germline trimming cut 5 bases from V and 6 bases from J; bases unmatched to any gene: 9.